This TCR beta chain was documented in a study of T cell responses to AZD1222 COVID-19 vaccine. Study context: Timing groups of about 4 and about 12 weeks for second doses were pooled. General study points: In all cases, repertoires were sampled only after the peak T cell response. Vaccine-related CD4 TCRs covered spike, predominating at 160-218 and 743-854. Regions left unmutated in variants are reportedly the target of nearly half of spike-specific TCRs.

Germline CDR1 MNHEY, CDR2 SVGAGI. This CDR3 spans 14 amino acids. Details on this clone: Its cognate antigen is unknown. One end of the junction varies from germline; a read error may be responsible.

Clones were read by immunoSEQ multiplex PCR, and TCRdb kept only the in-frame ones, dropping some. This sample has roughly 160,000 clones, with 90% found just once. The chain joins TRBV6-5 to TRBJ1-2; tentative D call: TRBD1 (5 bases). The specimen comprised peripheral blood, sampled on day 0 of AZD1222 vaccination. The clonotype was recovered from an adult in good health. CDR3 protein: CASSYPTPGPDLYF. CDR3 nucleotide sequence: TGTGCCAGCAGTTACCCTACACCGGGACCTGACCTATATTTC.